The clone carrying this T cell receptor (beta chain) appeared a few times. Antigen specificity is unknown. This specimen comes from a study of molecular identifiers for immune sequencing clone quantification. Study at large: With replicates, the RNA of around 20,000 or 100,000 naive CD8 cells was split five ways and four were sequenced. General study results and limits: Under 1% of molecules in naive cells, but over 97% of effector molecules, belonged to clones above 20 RNA copies.

When naive CD8 T cells were sorted, they were gated as CD8+CD4-CCR7+CD45RA+. A single record per CDR3 protein comes from TCRdb applying MiXCR to the PCR reads. Counted here are about 640,000 distinct CDR3 sequences, just under 20% occurring once; the ten biggest clones make up 0.85%. Germline CDR1 and CDR2: MNHEY and SVGEGT. V was shortened by 2 bases and J by 6 bases, with 27 bases between the two germline ends. The CDR3 covers 19 residues. This clonotype originated in a human donor in good health. Some libraries in this study had Jurkat cell RNA spiked in. The specimen sequenced was naive CD8+ T cells from blood, with Jurkat cell RNA spiked in. Subset meaning: FACS-sorted CD8+CD4-CCR7+CD45RA+ naive T cells. This chain joins TRBV6-2 or TRBV6-3 and TRBJ2-3, with D hard to call. The CDR3: CASSYPAGGTTDPLDTQYF. Written as DNA, the CDR3 is TGTGCCAGCAGTTACCCAGCCGGCGGAACGACCGACCCCCTGGATACGCAGTATTTT.